This T cell receptor (beta chain) came from a study of cytomegalovirus exposure and HLA in healthy donors. There are a few counts of this clone. Per the germline V gene, CDR1 is LNHDA and CDR2 is SQIVND (reference sequence). The V segment lost 6 bases and the J segment 5 bases; nucleotides outside the gene matches: 4. The CDR3 is 14 residues long. PCR primers comprised 60 Vbeta and 13 Jbeta primers. TCRdb's table, derived via immunoSEQ multiplex PCR, lists solely in-frame clones and lacks some. The sample has under 200,000 clones, less than 90% seen once. Sequences were obtained from PBMCs. The source is a male donor in good health and CMV-seropositive. The chain is built from TRBV19 and TRBJ1-5; TRBD1 matches 10 bases. The CDR3 spells CASSWTGGYQPQHF. Written as DNA, the CDR3 is TGTGCCAGTAGCTGGACAGGGGGGTATCAGCCCCAGCATTTT.